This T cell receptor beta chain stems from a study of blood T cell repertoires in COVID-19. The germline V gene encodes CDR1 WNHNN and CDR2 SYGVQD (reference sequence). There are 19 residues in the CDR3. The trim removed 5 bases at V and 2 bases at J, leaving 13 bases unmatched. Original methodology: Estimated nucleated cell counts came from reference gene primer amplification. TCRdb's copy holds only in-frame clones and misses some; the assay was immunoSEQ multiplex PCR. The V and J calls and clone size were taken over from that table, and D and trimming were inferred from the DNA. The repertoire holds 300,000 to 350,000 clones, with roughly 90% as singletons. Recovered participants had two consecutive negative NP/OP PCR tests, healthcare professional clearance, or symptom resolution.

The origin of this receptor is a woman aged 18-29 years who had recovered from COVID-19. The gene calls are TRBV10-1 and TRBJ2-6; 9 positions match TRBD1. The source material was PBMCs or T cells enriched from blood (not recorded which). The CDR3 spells CASSYNRGRPFPGANVLTF. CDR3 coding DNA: TGCGCCAGCAGTTACAACAGGGGGCGCCCTTTTCCTGGGGCCAACGTCCTGACTTTC.